This T cell receptor (beta chain) was observed in a study of CD8 T cells in ankylosing spondylitis. To note about this clonotype: Its antigen remains unknown.

Losses at the gene ends were 0 bases for V and 0 bases for J; bases not matched to a gene: 5. CDR1 is MGHRA, CDR2 YSYEKL, per germline. The CDR3 totals 20 residues. Study-level results: CD8+ disease-linked clones were present at relatively low frequencies in blood. Several highly homologous variants made up a TCR beta motif, and this motif appeared characteristic of ankylosing spondylitis blood.

Construction of TCR beta libraries was performed using quantitative 5'-RACE with molecular barcodes. TCRdb analysed the 5' RACE reads with MiXCR anew, one entry per CDR3 protein. This sample has a few hundred thousand distinct CDR3 sequences, with less than 25% found just once. The chain links TRBV4-1 to TRBJ2-1, with 16 bases lining up with TRBD2. The sample comprised blood, either unsorted or a sorted T cell fraction (not recorded which). The source of this sequence is a female donor with ankylosing spondylitis or in good health (not recorded which). CDR3 nucleotide sequence: TGCGCCAGCAGCCAAGATTTCGGGACTAGCGGGAGGGCCTCCTACAATGAGCAGTTCTTC. Translated: CASSQDFGTSGRASYNEQFF.